This T cell receptor (beta chain) was recorded in a study of beta chain features in type 1 diabetes. Study-wide findings and caveats: Lower insertion and higher deletion counts appeared at VDJ junctions in type 1 diabetes patients. Whatever favoring of shorter templates PCR might show would apply equally to patients and controls.

CD4+ naive, central memory, regulatory and stem cell-like memory cells were sorted via CD45RO/CCR7/CD25/CD127/CD95/CD27. As regards this clone: Its antigen remains unknown.

Expressed TCRB transcripts were sequenced, since all the RNA that had been isolated was reverse transcribed. Using immunoSEQ multiplex PCR, the repertoire was profiled, and TCRdb retains in-frame clones only, with some absent. This sample carries 300,000 to 350,000 clones, 8% of them seen once, and the ten largest clones take under 0.5%. In germline, CDR1 is ENHRY, CDR2 SYGVKD. The CDR3 is 14 amino acids. Trimming stripped 0 bases from V and 2 bases from J, with 8 bases between. This rearrangement joins TRBV10-3 to TRBJ2-7; D gene uncertain. The source material was central memory CD4+ T cells from blood. The TCR originated in a woman in her late teens or twenties in good health. In DNA form, the CDR3 reads TGTGCCATCAGTGAGTCGGCGGCACCCTACGAGCAGTACTTC. Its translation: CAISESAAPYEQYF.